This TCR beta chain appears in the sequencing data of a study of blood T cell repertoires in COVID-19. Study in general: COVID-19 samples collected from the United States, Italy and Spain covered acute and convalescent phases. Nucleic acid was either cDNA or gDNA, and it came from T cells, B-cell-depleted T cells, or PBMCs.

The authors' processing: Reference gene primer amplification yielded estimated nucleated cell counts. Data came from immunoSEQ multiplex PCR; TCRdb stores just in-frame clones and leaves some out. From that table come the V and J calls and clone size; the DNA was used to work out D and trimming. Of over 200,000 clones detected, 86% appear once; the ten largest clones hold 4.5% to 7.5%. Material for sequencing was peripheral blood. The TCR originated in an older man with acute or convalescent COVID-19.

As DNA, the CDR3 is TGTGCCAGCAGCTCCGGACTAGCGGGAGGGCTAAACACCGGGGAGCTGTTTTTT. Amino acid sequence: CASSSGLAGGLNTGELFF. The rearrangement uses TRBV5-4 and TRBJ2-2; 15 nucleotides align to TRBD2. Germline CDR1 reads SGHNT; CDR2 reads YYREEE (reference sequence). J gave up 2 bases and V 3 bases, and 5 bases lay outside the gene matches. This CDR3 spans 18 amino acids. Complete variable domain (other parts from reference TRBV5-4 and TRBJ2-2): ETGVTQSPTHLIKTRGQQVTLRCSSQSGHNTVSWYQQALGQGPQFIFQYYREEENGRGNFPPRFSGLQFPNYSSELNVNALELDDSALYLCASSSGLAGGLNTGELFFGEGSRLTVL.